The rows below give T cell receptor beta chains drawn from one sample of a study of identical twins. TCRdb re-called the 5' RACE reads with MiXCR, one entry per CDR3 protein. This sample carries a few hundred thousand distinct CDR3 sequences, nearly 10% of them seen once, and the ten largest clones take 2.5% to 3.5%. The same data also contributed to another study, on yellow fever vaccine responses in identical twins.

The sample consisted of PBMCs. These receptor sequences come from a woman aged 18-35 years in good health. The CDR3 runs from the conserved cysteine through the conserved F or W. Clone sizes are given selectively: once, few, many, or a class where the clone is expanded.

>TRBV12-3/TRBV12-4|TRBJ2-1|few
CASSGTGENYNEQFF
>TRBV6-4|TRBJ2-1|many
CASSPGQGAVNEQFF
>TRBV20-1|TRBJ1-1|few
CSARDLARVGVEAFF
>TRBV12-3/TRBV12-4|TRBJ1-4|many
CASRTGTGWMFF
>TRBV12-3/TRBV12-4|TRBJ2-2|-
CASNLGRRKIGTGELFF
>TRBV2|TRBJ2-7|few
CASRQRRDSTYEQYF
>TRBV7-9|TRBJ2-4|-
CATSRVAKNIQYF
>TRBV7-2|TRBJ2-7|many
CASSSLAGGLYEQYF
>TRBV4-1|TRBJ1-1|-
CASSHPTGGWTEAFF
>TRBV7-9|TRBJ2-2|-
CAGMLAGVNTGELFF
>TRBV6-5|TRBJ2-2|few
CASSSDRADTGELFF
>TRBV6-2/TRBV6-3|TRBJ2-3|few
CASREGLAEADTQYF
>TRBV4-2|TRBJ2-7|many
CASSQTGSSYEQYF
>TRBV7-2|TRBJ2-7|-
CASSSLGGTGLSYEQYF
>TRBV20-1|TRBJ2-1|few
CSAREQGHEQFF
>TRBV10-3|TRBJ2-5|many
CAISESSGDNRETQYF
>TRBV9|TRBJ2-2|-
CASSVPGGGDTGELFF
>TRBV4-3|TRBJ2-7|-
CPSSPSVSWDEQYF
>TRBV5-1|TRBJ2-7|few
CASSLEGSAPYEQYF
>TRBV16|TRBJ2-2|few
CASSPYKSGELFF
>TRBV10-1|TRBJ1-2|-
CASSESMGYGYTF
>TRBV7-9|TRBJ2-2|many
CASSLATGELFF
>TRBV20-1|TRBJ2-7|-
CSAEPRGEHYEQYF
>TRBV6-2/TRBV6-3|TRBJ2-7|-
CASSQTYDSTTQYF
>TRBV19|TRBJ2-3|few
CASSIGTLRTDTQYF
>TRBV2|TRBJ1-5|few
CASSESTGGADQPQHF
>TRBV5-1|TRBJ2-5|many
CASSGLAGSQETQYF
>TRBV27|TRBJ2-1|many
CASMRGALLFDEQFF
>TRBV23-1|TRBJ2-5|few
CASSFCGGEETQYF
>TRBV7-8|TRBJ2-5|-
CASSSGWETQYF
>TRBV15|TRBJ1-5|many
CATSRDLRSNQPQHF
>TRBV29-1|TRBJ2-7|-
CSVETTLGFSYEQYF
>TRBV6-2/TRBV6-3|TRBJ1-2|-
CASSQDTSFNYGYTF
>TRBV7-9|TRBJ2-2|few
CASSYRGGSNTGELFF
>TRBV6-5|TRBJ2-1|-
CASSSPRGAYYNEQFF
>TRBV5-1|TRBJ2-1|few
CASSLELPSSYNEQFF
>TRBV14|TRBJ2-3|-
CASSQQSGTTDTQYF
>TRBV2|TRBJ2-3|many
CASRLRTSGGTDTQYF
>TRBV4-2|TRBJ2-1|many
CASSQELANYNEQFF
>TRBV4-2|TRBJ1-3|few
CASSQEGIGNTIYF
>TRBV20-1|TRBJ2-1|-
CSATPPGKGGEQFF